The entry below gives a single T cell receptor (beta chain) sequence along with its context. Its specific antigen is unknown. Qualities for individual bases were not recorded, and no much larger clone is one base off. Sequences MDHEN (CDR1) and SYDVKM (CDR2) are obtained from the germline V gene. The CDR3 runs 17 amino acids, cysteine and phenylalanine included. Only CDR3 DNA is held: 51 bases, read in frame from base 1. For this chain, trimming is 6 bases at the V end and 0 bases at the J end, and the number of junction bases without a gene match is 11. This specimen belongs to a study of blood T cell repertoires in COVID-19 (TCRdb year 2020). Study-level background: Samples from collaborators originated in the United States, Italy and Spain and spanned both the acute and convalescent phases of COVID-19. Where available, HLA class I and class II types were taken from metadata supplied by the sample provider and were not determined by assay-based typing. The material from the prospective study consisted of cDNA or gDNA derived from T cells, B-cell-depleted T cells, or PBMCs. The repertoires were made available in a free public database intended to serve as a resource for research on the immune response to SARS-CoV-2. The dataset comprised deeply sampled blood TCRbeta repertoires from subjects exposed to, actively infected with, or recovered from COVID-19. Sample metadata almost always included a de-identified subject ID, COVID-19 status, age in years and sex. Samples were obtained from the ongoing ImmuneRACE study (first 160 participants) and from some 1,300 subjects provided by 6 global collaborators. Results and caveats for the whole study, not just this receptor: How much clinical and demographic metadata was included differed by source and by participant, and the metadata was provided uncurated.

TCRbeta CDR3 regions were amplified from genomic DNA by means of the immunoSEQ Assay, a bias-controlled multiplex PCR. The study's processing was this. Nucleated cell counts per sample were estimated from amplification of reference gene primers within the assay. To quantify the absolute abundance of each unique TCRbeta CDR3 rearrangement, sequence reads were collapsed and filtered. For each sample, productive Simpson clonality was calculated by taking the square root of Simpson's diversity index across productive rearrangements. TCRdb holds this immuneACCESS table with in-frame rearrangements only. Some clones are missing; in checked studies, unresolved V genes explain under half, and the rest has no known cause. That table gives V, J and clone size, and the DNA gave D and trimming. This sample has a few hundred thousand clones in its table, and 70% to 90% of those were observed once. The top ten clonotypes cover around 0.97% of the sample.

Collaborating institutions collected whole blood in K2EDTA tubes following their own protocols. For TCRbeta analysis, collaborators shipped samples as frozen whole blood, isolated PBMCs, or DNA extracted from either of those sample types. Here the chain combines TRBV28 and TRBJ2-1; 7 central bases correspond to TRBD2. Sequenced: peripheral blood. The receptor was isolated from a man in his forties with acute or convalescent COVID-19. DNA sequence: TGTGCCAGCAGCCGCCGGCAGCGGACTAGCTCCTACAATGAGCAGTTCTTC. Translation gives CASSRRQRTSSYNEQFF.